The sequence of this T cell receptor beta chain was determined in a study of Ad26.COV2.S vaccination and SARS-CoV-2 variants (dated by TCRdb to the early 2020s). About the full investigation: Donors in the vaccine arm were drawn from COV1001, a multicentre, randomized, double-blind, placebo-controlled phase I-IIa trial testing Ad26.COV2.S in healthy adults. Dosing of Ad26.COV2.S was intramuscular, at either 5x10^10 or 1x10^11 viral particles, delivered as one shot or as two shots spaced 56 days apart. Sequencing of the TCRbeta repertoire served to evaluate the specificity and breadth of SARS-CoV-2-reactive T cell receptors following Ad26.COV2.S vaccination. A total of 32 samples were included in the TCR-sequenced set, comprising around 19 Ad26.COV2.S vaccine recipients, 5 placebo recipients and 8 SARS-CoV-2 convalescent individuals. Trial participants were randomized into five groups of five, in which low-dose or high-dose Ad26.COV2.S was given once or twice, or placebo was given on both occasions. Investigators remained blinded to trial group allocation during experiments and outcome assessment.

The immunoSEQ Assay was used to sequence TCRbeta CDR3 regions. After extraction, genomic DNA underwent amplification by bias-controlled multiplex PCR, followed by high-throughput sequencing. The authors processed their data as follows. To quantify the absolute abundance of every unique TCRbeta CDR3 region, sequences were collapsed and filtered. T cell fraction was estimated by normalizing TCRbeta template counts to usable DNA, with usable DNA measured through amplification of reference genes found in all nucleated cells. Repertoire TCRs were annotated as SARS-CoV-2-specific by exact matching of V gene, CDR3 amino acid sequence and J gene to a known reactive TCR set. The reference SARS-CoV-2 TCR set was obtained from MIRA and was filtered for enrichment in COVID-19-positive ImmuneCODE repertoires, whereby public or cross-reactive TCRs were removed. Drawing on the MIRA antigens, annotated TCRs were analysed further at the level of specific ORF or position within ORF. Depth was the summed frequency of annotated unique rearrangements, while breadth was defined as annotated unique rearrangements over total unique productive rearrangements. Group comparisons of TCR breadth used two-sided Wilcoxon rank-sum tests. TCRdb stores this immuneACCESS table with in-frame sequences only. Part of the clones is absent; in the studies checked, under half of the shortfall reflects unresolved V genes, and no reason is known for the rest. The V and J calls and clone size are taken from that table; D and trimming were inferred from the DNA. The sample contains a few hundred thousand clones, over 75% of them found a single time. 3.4% of the sample rests with the top ten.

What the treatment or condition label conveys for this sample: 15 to 20 received Ad26.COV2.S at low or high dose, single or two shots; roughly 5 received placebo; per-sample allocation not given. For vaccine and placebo recipients, repertoires were sequenced using samples collected on day 63 after the first injection. Cohort 1b enrolled some 25 adults aged 18-55 years at a single site in Boston, USA, between 29 July and 7 August 2020. Ad26.COV2.S was a replication-incompetent adenovirus type 26 vector that expressed a prefusion-stabilized SARS-CoV-2 spike protein derived from the original Wuhan strain. CDR1 and CDR2 (SQVTM, ANQGSEA) derive from the germline V gene. A distance of 8 bases separates the germline ends of V and J, which lose 3 bases and 3 bases respectively. Spanning cysteine to phenylalanine, the CDR3 consists of 13 amino acids. The kept DNA is CDR3 alone, 39 bases in frame from the first base.

What the work shows at the level of the full study, not this receptor alone: After vaccination, substantial breadth of spike-specific CD8+ and CD4+ T cell responses was reported. According to the authors, total T cell responses may have been underestimated by the TCR breadth and depth analyses. Vaccine and placebo recipients had comparable non-spike TCR breadth, which fits with the vaccine containing only spike. The study was not powered to compare responses between vaccine doses or regimens. Ad26.COV2.S recipients had higher spike-specific TCR breadth than placebo recipients (P = 0.0014).

In the case of this clone: What antigen it recognizes has not been identified. No quality values exist for individual bases; no much larger clone is one base distant.

The sequences come from peripheral blood, collected in a trial of Ad26.COV2.S vaccine versus placebo. This clonotype was obtained from a person between 18 and 65 years old who received the Ad26.COV2.S COVID-19 vaccine or a placebo. This receptor chain uses TRBV29-1 and TRBJ2-2; TRBD1 is perhaps the D gene, given 5 matching bases. The DNA is TGCAGCGTTGACAGGGATTACACCGGGGAGCTGTTTTTT. Protein translation: CSVDRDYTGELFF.